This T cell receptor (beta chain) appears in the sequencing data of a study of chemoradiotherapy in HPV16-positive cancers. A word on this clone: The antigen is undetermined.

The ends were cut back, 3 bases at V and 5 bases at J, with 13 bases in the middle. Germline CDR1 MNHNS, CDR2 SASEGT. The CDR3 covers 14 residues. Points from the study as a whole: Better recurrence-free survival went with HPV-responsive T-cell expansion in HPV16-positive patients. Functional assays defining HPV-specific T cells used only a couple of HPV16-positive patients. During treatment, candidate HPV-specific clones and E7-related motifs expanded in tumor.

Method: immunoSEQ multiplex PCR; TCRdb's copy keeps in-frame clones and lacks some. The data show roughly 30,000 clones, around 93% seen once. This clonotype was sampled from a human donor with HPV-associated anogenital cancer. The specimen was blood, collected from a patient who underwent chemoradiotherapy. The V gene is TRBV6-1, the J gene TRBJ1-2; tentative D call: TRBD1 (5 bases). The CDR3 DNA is TGTGCCAGCAGTGAGGGCAGGGACTATTATGGCTACACCTTC. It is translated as CASSEGRDYYGYTF.